This entry lists 2 T cell receptor beta chains sequenced from one sample in a study of T-cell reconstitution after alpha-beta-depleted transplantation in children. Preparation of the TCRbeta library used unique molecular identifiers. TCRdb fed the PCR reads into MiXCR, producing one record per CDR3 protein. Of about 870,000 distinct CDR3 sequences in the sample, about 16% were seen once. The material was PBMCs, mostly from graft donor cells, obtained 360 days after TCRalphabeta/CD19-depleted stem cell transplant. The receptors were sampled from a male patient younger than 18 who had a stem cell transplant for acute lymphoblastic leukemia, so the T cells may come from the graft donor.

J is TRBJ2-3 and V is TRBV4-1, with D perhaps assigned TRBD1 or TRBD2 (5 bases each). CDR1 MGHRA and CDR2 YSYEKL come from the germline V gene. This CDR3 is built from 18 residues. With 1 base removed from V and 1 base from J, the gap between germline ends came to 18 bases. The CDR3 bases are TGCGCCAGCAGCCAAGTCCGACAGCGGACCAGGGGCACAGATACGCAGTATTTT. Its protein product is CASSQVRQRTRGTDTQYF.

The chain carries TRBV29-1 and TRBJ2-2; D is possibly TRBD1 (5 bases). Trimming took 0 bases from V and 5 from J, leaving 16 bases between them. This CDR3 is 16 amino acids long. The germline V gene encodes CDR1 SQVTM and CDR2 ANQGSEA. The CDR3 protein is CSVEDPGHPMTGELFF. CDR3 bases: TGCAGCGTTGAAGACCCCGGACATCCTATGACCGGGGAGCTGTTTTTT.